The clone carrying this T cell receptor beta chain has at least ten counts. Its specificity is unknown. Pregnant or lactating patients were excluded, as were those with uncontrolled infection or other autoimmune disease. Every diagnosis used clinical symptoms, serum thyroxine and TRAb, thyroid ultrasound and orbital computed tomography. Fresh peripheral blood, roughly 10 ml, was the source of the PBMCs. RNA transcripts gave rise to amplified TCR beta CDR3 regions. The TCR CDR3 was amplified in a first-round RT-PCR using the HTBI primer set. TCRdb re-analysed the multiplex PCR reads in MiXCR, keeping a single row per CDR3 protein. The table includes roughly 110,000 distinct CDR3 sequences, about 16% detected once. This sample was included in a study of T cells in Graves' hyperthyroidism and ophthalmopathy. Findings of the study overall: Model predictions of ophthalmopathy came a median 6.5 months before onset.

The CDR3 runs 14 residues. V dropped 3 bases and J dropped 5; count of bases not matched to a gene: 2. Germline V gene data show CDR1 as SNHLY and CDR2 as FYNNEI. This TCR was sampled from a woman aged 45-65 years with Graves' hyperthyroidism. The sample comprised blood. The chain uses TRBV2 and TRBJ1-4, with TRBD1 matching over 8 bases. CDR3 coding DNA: TGTGCCAGCAGTGACCGACAGGGGAATGAAAAACTGTTTTTT. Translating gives CASSDRQGNEKLFF.